This T cell receptor beta chain was profiled in a study of beta chain features in type 1 diabetes. Study-wide context: Age, gender, cell numbers and subset yield matched between patients and controls.

Since all of the isolated RNA was reverse transcribed, expressed TCRB transcripts were what got sequenced. Measured with immunoSEQ multiplex PCR; TCRdb has only the in-frame clones, and not every one. The repertoire has 860,000 or so clones, 15% to 20% of them found once; the top ten carry around 0.02%. The CDR3 is 16 amino acids. The germline V gene encodes CDR1 LGHNA and CDR2 YNFKEQ. The trim removed 0 bases at V and 10 bases at J, leaving 13 bases unmatched. The origin of this receptor is a woman between 18 and 29 years old in good health. Sequencing was done on a sample of naive CD4+ T cells from blood. This chain links TRBV4-2 with TRBJ1-2; TRBD1 matches at 8 bases. The CDR3 nucleotides read TGTGCCAGCAGCCAAGAACTGATCCGAGACAGGGGAATCTACACCTTC. It yields the protein CASSQELIRDRGIYTF.